What follows are 5 T cell receptor beta chains derived from one specimen sequenced in a study of identical twins. TCRdb used MiXCR to reprocess the 5' RACE reads, holding one entry per CDR3 protein. The repertoire holds some 1,700,000 distinct CDR3 sequences, with under 35% as singletons. Material: cord blood. All receptors come from a newborn girl in good health.

The chain has TRBV7-9 and TRBJ2-3; 7 positions agree with TRBD2. After removal of 5 bases from V and 5 bases from J, the junction contained 13 bases not matched to a gene. Germline V lookup: CDR1 SEHNR, CDR2 FQNEAQ (reference sequence). The CDR3 is made up of 16 amino acids. The CDR3 sequence is CASSPRLAREIDTQYF. DNA for the CDR3: TGTGCCAGCAGCCCCCGACTAGCAAGGGAAATAGATACGCAGTATTTT.

The rearrangement uses TRBV11-2 and TRBJ1-4; 8 bases match TRBD1. This CDR3 region has 14 residues. Germline V CDR1 and CDR2: SGHAT, FQNNGV. V shed 5 bases and J 8 bases; nucleotides not matched to a gene: 7. CDR3 coding DNA: TGTGCCAGCAGCCCGGGGACAGGACAAGAAAAACTGTTTTTT. Encoded protein: CASSPGTGQEKLFF.

This clonotype was seen a handful of times. The chain couples TRBV20-1 to TRBJ1-5, with 8 bases identical to TRBD1. Trimming removed 5 bases from V and 6 bases from J; junction bases left unmatched: 6. There are 13 residues in the CDR3. The germline V gene encodes CDR1 DFQATT and CDR2 SNEGSKA (reference sequence). The CDR3: CSAWTGRAQPQHF. The CDR3 nucleotides are TGCAGTGCTTGGACAGGGAGGGCTCAGCCCCAGCATTTT.

The chain has TRBV4-1 and TRBJ1-1; TRBD1 might be the D (5 bases). The V gene's germline CDR1 is MGHRA and CDR2 YSYEKL. V was pared by 1 base and J by 5 bases, with 8 bases between. The CDR3 consists of 13 residues. CDR3 DNA: TGCGCCAGCAGCCAAGGACAGCGGACTGAAGCTTTCTTT. Protein: CASSQGQRTEAFF.

The table lists this clonotype with many counts. V is TRBV12-3 or TRBV12-4 and J is TRBJ2-3; D uncertain. The CDR3 totals 11 residues. V lost 7 bases and J lost 2, with 4 bases in between. The CDR3 is CASTLTDTQYF. In nucleotides, the CDR3 is TGTGCCAGCACCCTCACAGATACGCAGTATTTT.